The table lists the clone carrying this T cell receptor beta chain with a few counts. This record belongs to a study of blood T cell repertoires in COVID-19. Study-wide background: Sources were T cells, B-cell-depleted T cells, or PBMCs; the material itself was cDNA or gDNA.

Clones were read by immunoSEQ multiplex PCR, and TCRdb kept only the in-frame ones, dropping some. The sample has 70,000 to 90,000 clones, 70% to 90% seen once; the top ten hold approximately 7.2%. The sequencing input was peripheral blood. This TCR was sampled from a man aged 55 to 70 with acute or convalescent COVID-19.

CDR3 DNA sequence: TGTGCCAGCAGTTACTCAACAGGGGAGGTGAATTCACCCCTCCACTTT. This gives the protein CASSYSTGEVNSPLHF. The J gene is TRBJ1-6, the V gene TRBV6-5; 7 positions match TRBD1. J was trimmed by 7 bases and V by 0 bases; bases with no gene match: 6. CDR3 length: 16 residues. The germline V gene encodes CDR1 MNHEY and CDR2 SVGAGI.